This T cell receptor beta chain was sequenced during a study of cytomegalovirus exposure and HLA in healthy donors (TCRdb year 2017). Regarding the study in general: According to a later analysis, the roughly 120 validation repertoires were produced on the same platform as the roughly 700 repertoires of the first cohort. The study aimed to test whether signatures of past pathogen exposure could be identified by cataloging public T cell receptors. Along with the roughly 700-subject first cohort, a separate validation cohort of more than 90 different subjects was used. To predict cytomegalovirus infection status, the study combined high-throughput TCR immunosequencing, statistical association of individual TCRs with disease status, and machine learning.

Comments on this clone: Which antigen it targets is not known. Per-base quality was not reported, and no clone a single base away is much larger than it.

Broad study findings and their caveats: The validation cohort had no HLA typing available for a later analysis, so co-occurrence within that cohort was assessed over all 120 or so repertoires. Of the cluster scores, roughly 95% were above 0 in a later analysis, which found that TCRs clustered in the first cohort also tended to co-occur in the 110 or so validation repertoires. Most TCR sequences were seen in very few donors, while some public TCRs were found in many individuals. A total of fewer than 200 TCR beta chains were listed by the study as associated with cytomegalovirus. In both the original and validation cohorts, the classifier was reported to diagnose cytomegalovirus status with high specificity and sensitivity. According to the authors, the approach could potentially be generalized to other disease states and immunological phenotypes. Three of the identified cytomegalovirus-associated TCR beta chains were confirmed in vitro to be specific for cytomegalovirus antigens.

The donors belonged to the validation cohort of approximately 130 subjects, which was separate from the approximately 700-subject first cohort. The library was prepared using the immunoSEQ multiplex PCR assay. The source study handled its data this way. A statistical classification framework was built to diagnose cytomegalovirus status from the catalog of TCR beta chain sequences. TCRdb provides this immuneACCESS table in a form limited to in-frame rearrangements. Some clones are lacking; in checked studies, under half of them reflect an unresolved V gene, and why the rest are absent is not known. V and J calls and clone size are as listed in that table; D and trimming were resolved from the DNA. Here the sample has under 200,000 clones; roughly 96% occur a single time. Around 0.9% of the sample is in the top ten clones. CDR1 SGDLS and CDR2 YYNGEE were looked up in the germline V gene. Taken from cysteine to phenylalanine, the CDR3 has 17 residues. Only CDR3 DNA is held: 51 bases, read in frame from base 1. Here V drops 3 bases and J drops 4 bases, and the junction holds 13 bases not matched to any gene.

The sequence derives from a young woman in good health and CMV-seronegative. The source material was PBMCs. The chain is encoded by TRBV9 joined to TRBJ2-1, and TRBD1 matches 7 of the central bases. The CDR3 here reads CASSEETGWEFYNEQFF. The bases are TGTGCCAGCAGCGAGGAGACAGGGTGGGAGTTTTACAATGAGCAGTTCTTC. With all but the CDR3 taken from the reference TRBV9 and TRBJ2-1 genes, the full variable domain is: DSGVTQTPKHLITATGQRVTLRCSPRSGDLSVYWYQQSLDQGLQFLIQYYNGEERAKGNILERFSAQQFPDLHSELNLSSLELGDSALYFCASSEETGWEFYNEQFFGPGTRLTVL.